A selection of T cell receptor beta chains follows, all from one sample in a study of regulatory T cells in long-lasting Graves disease. TCRdb redid the calling of the multiplex PCR reads with MiXCR, one entry per CDR3 protein. The data contain about 660,000 distinct CDR3 sequences, around 30% of them singletons. The input for sequencing was peripheral blood mononuclear cells (PBMCs), taken when the disease was refractory, from a patient treated with antithyroid drugs. Receptors originate from a female donor with Graves disease. The CDR3 runs from the conserved cysteine through the conserved F or W. Fields, in order: clone size, J gene, V gene, CDR3 length, D gene, CDR3 DNA, CDR3 protein. D genes are given only for firm matches. Clone size is not always given. Where it is, it says once, few, many or a class for expanded clones.

abundance: NA; j_gene: TRBJ1-1; v_gene: TRBV12-3/TRBV12-4; len: 13; d_gene: NA; CDR3nt: TGTGCCAGCAGTTCGGGCGTCTTCACTGAAGCTTTCTTT; CDR3aa: CASSSGVFTEAFF
abundance: NA; j_gene: TRBJ2-5; v_gene: TRBV5-1; len: 14; d_gene: NA; CDR3nt: TGCGCCAGCAGCTTGTTAGGCAGGGAAGAGACCCAGTACTTC; CDR3aa: CASSLLGREETQYF
abundance: many; j_gene: TRBJ2-2; v_gene: TRBV7-9; len: 15; d_gene: NA; CDR3nt: TGTGCCAGCAGTTTCCCCCTGCCCAACACCGGGGAGCTGTTTTTT; CDR3aa: CASSFPLPNTGELFF
abundance: few; j_gene: TRBJ1-2; v_gene: TRBV30; len: 13; d_gene: NA; CDR3nt: TGTGCCTGGAGGCAAACAGGTGGGAACGGCTACACCTTC; CDR3aa: CAWRQTGGNGYTF
abundance: NA; j_gene: TRBJ2-7; v_gene: TRBV7-9; len: 17; d_gene: TRBD2; CDR3nt: TGTGCCAGCAGCTTCCAGGGACTAGCGGATAGCTCCTACGAGCAGTACTTC; CDR3aa: CASSFQGLADSSYEQYF
abundance: NA; j_gene: TRBJ2-7; v_gene: TRBV7-6; len: 13; d_gene: NA; CDR3nt: TGTGCCAGCAGCTCCGGACCAACCTACGAGCAGTACTTC; CDR3aa: CASSSGPTYEQYF
abundance: NA; j_gene: TRBJ2-7; v_gene: TRBV5-4; len: 14; d_gene: TRBD2; CDR3nt: TGTGCCAGCAGCGCACTAGCGGGAGGGCCCGAGCAGTACTTC; CDR3aa: CASSALAGGPEQYF
abundance: NA; j_gene: TRBJ1-1; v_gene: TRBV6-1; len: 12; d_gene: NA; CDR3nt: TGTGCCACCTCCGGAGCGAACACTGAAGCTTTCTTT; CDR3aa: CATSGANTEAFF
abundance: many; j_gene: TRBJ1-2; v_gene: TRBV25-1; len: 13; d_gene: NA; CDR3nt: TGTGCCAGCACGTCAGGGACACTCTATGGCTACACCTTC; CDR3aa: CASTSGTLYGYTF
abundance: NA; j_gene: TRBJ1-2; v_gene: TRBV5-4; len: 15; d_gene: NA; CDR3nt: TGTGCCAGCAGCTCTCTTGGGGGGGCCTACTATGGCTACACCTTC; CDR3aa: CASSSLGGAYYGYTF
abundance: NA; j_gene: TRBJ2-1; v_gene: TRBV6-1; len: 16; d_gene: NA; CDR3nt: TGTGCCAGCAGAGTCCTCCGGGGCGGCGGGCACAATGAGCAGTTCTTC; CDR3aa: CASRVLRGGGHNEQFF
abundance: NA; j_gene: TRBJ2-3; v_gene: TRBV7-9; len: 12; d_gene: NA; CDR3nt: TGTGCCAGCAGCGTAGCGGCAGATACGCAGTATTTT; CDR3aa: CASSVAADTQYF
abundance: few; j_gene: TRBJ1-6; v_gene: TRBV20-1; len: 15; d_gene: NA; CDR3nt: TGCAGTGCTAGAGACCCAGGGAGCTATAATTCACCCCTCCACTTT; CDR3aa: CSARDPGSYNSPLHF
abundance: few; j_gene: TRBJ2-7; v_gene: TRBV18; len: 14; d_gene: TRBD1; CDR3nt: TGTGCCAGCTCACCATTGGGACAGCGAGATGAGCAGTACTTC; CDR3aa: CASSPLGQRDEQYF
abundance: NA; j_gene: TRBJ1-5; v_gene: TRBV29-1; len: 14; d_gene: NA; CDR3nt: TGCAGCGTTGAATTTGACGATAGCAATCAGCCCCAGCATTTT; CDR3aa: CSVEFDDSNQPQHF
abundance: many; j_gene: TRBJ2-2; v_gene: TRBV11-2; len: 12; d_gene: NA; CDR3nt: TGTGCCAGCAGCTTAGGGTTTGGGGAGCTGTTTTTT; CDR3aa: CASSLGFGELFF
abundance: NA; j_gene: TRBJ1-6; v_gene: TRBV19; len: 14; d_gene: NA; CDR3nt: TGTGCCAGTAGTGGGACGGAGATTAATTCACCCCTCCACTTT; CDR3aa: CASSGTEINSPLHF
abundance: few; j_gene: TRBJ1-1; v_gene: TRBV27; len: 13; d_gene: NA; CDR3nt: TGTGCCAGCAGTTTCCAACAAAGGGGAGTAGCTTTCTTT; CDR3aa: CASSFQQRGVAFF